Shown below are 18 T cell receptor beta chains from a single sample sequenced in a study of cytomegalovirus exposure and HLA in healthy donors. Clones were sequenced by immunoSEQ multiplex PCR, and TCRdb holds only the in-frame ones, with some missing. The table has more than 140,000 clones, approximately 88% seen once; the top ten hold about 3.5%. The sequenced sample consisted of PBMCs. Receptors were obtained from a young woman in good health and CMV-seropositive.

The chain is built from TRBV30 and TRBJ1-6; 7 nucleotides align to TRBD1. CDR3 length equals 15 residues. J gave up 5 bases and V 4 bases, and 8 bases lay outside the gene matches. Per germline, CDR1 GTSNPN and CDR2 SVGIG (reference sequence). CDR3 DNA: TGTGCCTGGACTTTTAGGGACAGAGATAATTCACCCCTCCACTTT. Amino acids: CAWTFRDRDNSPLHF. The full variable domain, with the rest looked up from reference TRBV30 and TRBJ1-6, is SQTIHQWPATLVQPVGSPLSLECTVEGTSNPNLYWYRQAAGRGLQLLFYSVGIGQISSEVPQNLSASRPQDRQFILSSKKLLLSDSGFYLCAWTFRDRDNSPLHFGNGTRLTVT.

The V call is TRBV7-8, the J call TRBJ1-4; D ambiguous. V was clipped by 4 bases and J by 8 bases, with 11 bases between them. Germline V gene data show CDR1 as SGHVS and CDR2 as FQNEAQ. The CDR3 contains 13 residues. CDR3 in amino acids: CASSSNLREKLFF. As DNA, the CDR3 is TGTGCCAGCAGCTCAAATCTGCGGGAAAAACTGTTTTTT. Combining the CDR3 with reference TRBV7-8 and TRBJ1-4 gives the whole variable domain GAGVSQSPRYKVAKRGQDVALRCDPISGHVSLFWYQQALGQGPEFLTYFQNEAQLDKSGLPSDRFFAERPEGSVSTLKIQRTQQEDSAVYLCASSSNLREKLFFGSGTQLSVL.

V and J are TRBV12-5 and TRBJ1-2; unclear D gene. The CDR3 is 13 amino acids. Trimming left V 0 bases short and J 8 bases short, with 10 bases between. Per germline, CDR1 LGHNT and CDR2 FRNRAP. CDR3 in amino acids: CASGLVMAGGYTF. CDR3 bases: TGTGCTAGTGGTTTGGTAATGGCGGGGGGCTACACCTTC.

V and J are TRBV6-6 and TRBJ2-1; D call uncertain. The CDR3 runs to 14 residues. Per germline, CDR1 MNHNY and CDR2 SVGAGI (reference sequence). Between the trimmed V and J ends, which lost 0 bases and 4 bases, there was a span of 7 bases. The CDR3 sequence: CASSYSPFYNEQFF. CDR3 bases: TGTGCCAGCAGTTACTCTCCCTTTTACAATGAGCAGTTCTTC.

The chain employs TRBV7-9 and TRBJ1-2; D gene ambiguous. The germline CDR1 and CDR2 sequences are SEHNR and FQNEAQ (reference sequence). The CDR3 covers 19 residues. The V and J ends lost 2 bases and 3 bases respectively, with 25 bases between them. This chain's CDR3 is CASSLLKAGVDLTYYGYTF. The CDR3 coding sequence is TGTGCCAGCAGCTTATTAAAGGCGGGAGTGGATCTCACCTACTATGGCTACACCTTC.

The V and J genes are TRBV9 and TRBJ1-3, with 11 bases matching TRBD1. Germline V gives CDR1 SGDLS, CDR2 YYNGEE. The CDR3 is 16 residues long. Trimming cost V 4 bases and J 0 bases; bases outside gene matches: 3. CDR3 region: CASSRTGGASGNTIYF. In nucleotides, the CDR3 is TGTGCCAGCAGCCGGACAGGGGGCGCCTCTGGAAACACCATATATTTT.

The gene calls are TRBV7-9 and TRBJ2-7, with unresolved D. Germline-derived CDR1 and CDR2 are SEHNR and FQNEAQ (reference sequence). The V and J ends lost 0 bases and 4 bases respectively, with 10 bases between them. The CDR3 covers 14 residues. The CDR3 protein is CASSLALSDYEQYF. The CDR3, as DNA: TGTGCCAGCAGCTTAGCCCTCTCAGATTACGAGCAGTACTTC. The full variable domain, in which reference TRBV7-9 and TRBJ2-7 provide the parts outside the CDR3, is DTGVSQNPRHKITKRGQNVTFRCDPISEHNRLYWYRQTLGQGPEFLTYFQNEAQLEKSRLLSDRFSAERPKGSFSTLEIQRTEQGDSAMYLCASSLALSDYEQYFGPGTRLTVT.

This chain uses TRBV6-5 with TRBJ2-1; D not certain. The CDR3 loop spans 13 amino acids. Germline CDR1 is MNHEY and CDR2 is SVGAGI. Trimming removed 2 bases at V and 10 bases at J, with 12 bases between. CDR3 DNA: TGTGCCAGCAGTTACGTTGGGCTGGTCGAGCAGTTCTTC. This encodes CASSYVGLVEQFF.

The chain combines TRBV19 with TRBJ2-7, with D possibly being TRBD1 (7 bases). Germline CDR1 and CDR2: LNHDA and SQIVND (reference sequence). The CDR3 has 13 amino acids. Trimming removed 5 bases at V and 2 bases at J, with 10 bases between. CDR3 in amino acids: CASSSRGAYEQYF. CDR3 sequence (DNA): TGTGCCAGTAGTTCCAGGGGGGCCTACGAGCAGTACTTC.

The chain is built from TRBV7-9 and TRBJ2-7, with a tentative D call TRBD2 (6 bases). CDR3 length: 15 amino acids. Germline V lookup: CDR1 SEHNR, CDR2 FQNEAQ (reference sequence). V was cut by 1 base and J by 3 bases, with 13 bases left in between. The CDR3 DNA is TGTGCCAGCAGCTTAGTCGGGGGTGAGGGCTACGAGCAGTACTTC. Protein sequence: CASSLVGGEGYEQYF.

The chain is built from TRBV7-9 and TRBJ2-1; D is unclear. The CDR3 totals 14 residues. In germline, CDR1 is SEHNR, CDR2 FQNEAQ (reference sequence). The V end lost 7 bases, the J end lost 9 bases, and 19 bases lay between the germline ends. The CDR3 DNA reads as TGTGCCAGCATCCCAACCCCTAGATACGGTGAGCAGTTCTTC. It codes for CASIPTPRYGEQFF.

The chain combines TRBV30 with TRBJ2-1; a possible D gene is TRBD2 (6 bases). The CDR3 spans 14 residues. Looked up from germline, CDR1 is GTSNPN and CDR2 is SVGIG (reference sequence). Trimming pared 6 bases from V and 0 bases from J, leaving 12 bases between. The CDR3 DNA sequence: TGTGCCTGTACGGAGGGCCTCTCCTACAATGAGCAGTTCTTC. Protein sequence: CACTEGLSYNEQFF.

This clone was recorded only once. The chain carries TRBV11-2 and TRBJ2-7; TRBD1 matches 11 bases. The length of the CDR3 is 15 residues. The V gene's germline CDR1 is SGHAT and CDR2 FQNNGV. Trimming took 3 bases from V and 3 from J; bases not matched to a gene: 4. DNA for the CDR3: TGTGCCAGCAGCTTTCCCGGGACAGGGGGCTACGAGCAGTACTTC. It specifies CASSFPGTGGYEQYF.

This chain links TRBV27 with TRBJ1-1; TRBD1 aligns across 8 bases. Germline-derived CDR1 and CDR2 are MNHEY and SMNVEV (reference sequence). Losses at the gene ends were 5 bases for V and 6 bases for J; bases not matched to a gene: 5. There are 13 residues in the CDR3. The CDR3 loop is CASSKDRAPEAFF. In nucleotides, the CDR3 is TGTGCCAGCAGTAAGGACAGGGCCCCTGAAGCTTTCTTT.

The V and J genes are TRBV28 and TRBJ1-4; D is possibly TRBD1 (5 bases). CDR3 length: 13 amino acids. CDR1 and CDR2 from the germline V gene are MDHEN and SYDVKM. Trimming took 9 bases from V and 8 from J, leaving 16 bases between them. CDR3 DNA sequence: TGTGCCAGTGGCGACAGTCTCGAAGAAAAACTGTTTTTT. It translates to CASGDSLEEKLFF.

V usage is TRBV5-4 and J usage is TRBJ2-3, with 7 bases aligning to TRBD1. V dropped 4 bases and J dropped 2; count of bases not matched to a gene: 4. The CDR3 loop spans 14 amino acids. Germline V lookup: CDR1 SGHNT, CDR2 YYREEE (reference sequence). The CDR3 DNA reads TGTGCCAGCAGCCCAGGGACAGCCACAGATACGCAGTATTTT. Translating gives CASSPGTATDTQYF.

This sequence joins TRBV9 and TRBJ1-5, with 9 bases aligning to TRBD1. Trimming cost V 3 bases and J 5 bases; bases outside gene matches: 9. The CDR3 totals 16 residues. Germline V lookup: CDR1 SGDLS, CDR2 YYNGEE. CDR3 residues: CASSAPGQGFYQPQHF. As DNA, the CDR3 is TGTGCCAGCAGCGCGCCGGGACAGGGCTTTTATCAGCCCCAGCATTTT.

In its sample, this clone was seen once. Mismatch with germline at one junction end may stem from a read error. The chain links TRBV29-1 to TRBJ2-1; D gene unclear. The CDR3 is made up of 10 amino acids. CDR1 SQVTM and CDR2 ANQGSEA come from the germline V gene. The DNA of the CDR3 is TGCAGCGGTGAATTAATTGAGCAGTTCTTC. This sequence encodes CSGELIEQFF.